This entry lists 31 T cell receptor beta chains sequenced from one sample in a study of regulatory T cells in long-lasting Graves disease (dated by TCRdb to the early 2020s). The meaning of the sample's time point label: newly diagnosed GD, antithyroid drugs for less than 3 months. For both TCR sequencing and RNA sequencing, RNA was extracted from PBMCs using TRIzol. The library was produced with multiplex PCR. Sequencing was carried out with an Illumina HiSeq 4000. iRepertoire HTBI primers and Arm-PCR amplification of CDR3 regions were used to construct TCR beta libraries. TCRdb trimmed the raw reads at Q25, called clones with MiXCR and kept productive beta chains. Entries are consolidated by CDR3 protein sequence, retaining the most common genes and DNA. Here the sample has some 350,000 distinct CDR3 sequences; roughly 16% occur a single time. The ten biggest clones cover 20% of the sample. This same sample was also taken into another study, of T cells in Graves' hyperthyroidism and ophthalmopathy.

Sequencing used peripheral blood mononuclear cells (PBMCs), obtained at new diagnosis, from a patient treated with antithyroid drugs. These receptors were taken from a young woman with Graves disease. Donor details come from another sample of the same person, matched by shared clones.

The V and J genes are TRBV19 and TRBJ1-2, with D possibly TRBD1 on 5 matching bases. The CDR3 runs 15 residues. Trimming pared 5 bases from V and 7 bases from J, leaving 20 bases between. Germline V gene sequence: CDR1 LNHDA, CDR2 SQIVND (reference sequence). CDR3 sequence: CASSASGAGYRGYTF. CDR3 nucleotides: TGTGCCAGTAGTGCCTCCGGGGCCGGATACCGTGGCTACACCTTC.

This clonotype was found many times. The rearrangement links TRBV3-1 to TRBJ2-7; D is uncertain. This CDR3 has 13 amino acids. Germline-derived CDR1 and CDR2 are LGHDT and YNNKEL (reference sequence). Between the trimmed V and J ends, which lost 1 base and 4 bases, there was a span of 8 bases. CDR3 DNA sequence: TGTGCCAGCAGCCAAGGGCCGAGTTACGAGCAGTACTTC. It codes for CASSQGPSYEQYF.

This clonotype was seen once. Possible read error: a much larger clone is one base away. The gene calls are TRBV18 and TRBJ2-5, with D tentatively TRBD1 or TRBD2 (5 bases each). Trimming took 1 base from V and 2 from J, leaving 11 bases between them. CDR1 and CDR2 (germline): KGHSH, LQKENI. The CDR3 has 15 amino acids. CDR3 nucleotides: TGTGCCAGCTCACCACAGGGGCGCGGGCAAGAGACCCAGTACTTC. Its translation is CASSPQGRGQETQYF. The complete variable domain, with remaining parts taken from reference TRBV18 and TRBJ2-5, reads NAGVMQNPRHLVRRRGQEARLRCSPMKGHSHVYWYRQLPEEGLKFMVYLQKENIIDESGMPKERFSAEFPKEGPSILRIQQVVRGDSAAYFCASSPQGRGQETQYFGPGTRLLVL.

This clonotype has only a few counts. The chain uses TRBV28 and TRBJ2-1; D is perhaps TRBD1 (6 bases). This CDR3 has 17 amino acids. From germline, CDR1 is MDHEN and CDR2 SYDVKM. Trimming shortened V by 2 bases and J by 8 bases, and 22 bases separated the two germline ends. The chain's CDR3 is CASSLGGQRGIWDEQFF. DNA for the CDR3: TGTGCCAGCAGTTTAGGGGGTCAGAGGGGGATCTGGGATGAGCAGTTCTTC. Together with reference TRBV28 and TRBJ2-1, the CDR3 gives the full variable domain: DVKVTQSSRYLVKRTGEKVFLECVQDMDHENMFWYRQDPGLGLRLIYFSYDVKMKEKGDIPEGYSVSREKKERFSLILESASTNQTSMYLCASSLGGQRGIWDEQFFGPGTRLTVL.

This clonotype was recorded a few times. The rearrangement uses TRBV27 and TRBJ2-1, with TRBD2 identical over 9 bases. Losses at the gene ends were 4 bases for V and 0 bases for J; bases not matched to a gene: 22. The CDR3 is 22 amino acids. Germline V gives CDR1 MNHEY, CDR2 SMNVEV (reference sequence). CDR3 bases: TGTGCCAGCAGTTCTATCAGCGGGAGGCTACCCTCTGCTGAGAGCTCCTACAATGAGCAGTTCTTC. It is translated as CASSSISGRLPSAESSYNEQFF.

The chain is built from TRBV6-1 and TRBJ1-6, with D unclear. This CDR3 spans 15 amino acids. Looked up from germline, CDR1 is MNHNS and CDR2 is SASEGT. V lost 7 bases and J lost 0, with 10 bases in between. In nucleotides, the CDR3 is TGTGCCAGCAACAAAAAAAGCTCCTATAATTCACCCCTCCACTTT. Translated: CASNKKSSYNSPLHF.

This clonotype was counted only a few times. The rearrangement joins TRBV19 to TRBJ1-1; maybe TRBD1 (6 bases). Trimming took 4 bases from V and 11 from J, leaving 17 bases between them. CDR1 and CDR2 from the germline V gene are LNHDA and SQIVND (reference sequence). The CDR3 length is 13 residues. CDR3 residues: CASSNAQGLQAFF. DNA for the CDR3: TGTGCCAGTAGTAACGCACAGGGACTTCAGGCTTTCTTT.

The table lists this clonotype with many counts. The CDR3 loop is CASSLQEGDTEAFF. The DNA of the CDR3 is TGTGCCAGCAGTTTACAGGAGGGGGACACTGAAGCTTTCTTT. The rearrangement joins TRBV12-3 or TRBV12-4 to TRBJ1-1, with a tentative D call TRBD1 (6 bases). V lost 2 bases and J 3 bases, leaving 10 bases between the germline ends. The CDR3 totals 14 residues.

Many counts were recorded for this clonotype. V usage is TRBV30 and J usage is TRBJ2-6, with no clear D. The CDR3 length is 12 residues. Germline CDR1 and CDR2: GTSNPN and SVGIG (reference sequence). V was shortened by 3 bases and J by 0 bases, with 0 bases between the two germline ends. The CDR3 bases are TGTGCCTGGAGCTCTGGGGCCAACGTCCTGACTTTC. Amino acids: CAWSSGANVLTF.

This clonotype appeared a few times. The J gene is TRBJ1-5, the V gene TRBV12-3 or TRBV12-4; D is uncertain. Trimming pared 0 bases from V and 0 bases from J, leaving 12 bases between. CDR3 size: 17 residues. CDR3 DNA sequence: TGTGCCAGCAGTTTAGCGCCGGGTCCATATAGCAATCAGCCCCAGCATTTT. Translated: CASSLAPGPYSNQPQHF.

A word on this clonotype: A much bigger clone sits one base away, suggesting this may be a read error. The chain has TRBV3-1 and TRBJ2-1, with D possibly TRBD1 on 5 matching bases. CDR3 size: 15 residues. The germline CDR1 and CDR2 sequences are LGHDT and YNNKEL (reference sequence). V dropped 0 bases and J dropped 10 bases, with 16 bases sitting between them. DNA for the CDR3: TGTGCCAGCAGCCAAGAGTACTACAGGTCCTACGAGCAGTTCTTC. It is translated as CASSQEYYRSYEQFF.

This clonotype was detected many times. J is TRBJ1-2 and V is TRBV12-3 or TRBV12-4; D call uncertain. This CDR3 region has 13 residues. The ends were cut back, 3 bases at V and 4 bases at J, with 9 bases in the middle. Written as DNA, the CDR3 is TGTGCCAGCAGTTTTTCGGGGATCTATGGCTACACCTTC. Residues: CASSFSGIYGYTF.

The genes are TRBV7-6 and TRBJ2-1; D is unclear. The V gene's germline CDR1 is SGHVS and CDR2 FNYEAQ. The CDR3 has 13 amino acids. Trimming took 2 bases from V and 4 from J, leaving 6 bases between them. The CDR3 DNA reads TGTGCCAGCAGCTTAAAAGGGTACAATGAGCAGTTCTTC. Translation gives CASSLKGYNEQFF.

This clonotype was seen many times. The chain combines TRBV7-8 with TRBJ2-3; 9 bases are a match to TRBD2. V shed 3 bases, J shed 4 bases, and the junction held 17 bases outside the gene matches. Germline CDR1 and CDR2: SGHVS and FQNEAQ. The CDR3 is made up of 19 amino acids. In DNA form, the CDR3 reads TGTGCCAGCAGCTTTACTCAAGCGGGGGGCCTAATCCGAGCAGATACGCAGTATTTT. Its translation is CASSFTQAGGLIRADTQYF.

In its sample, this clonotype was seen many times. The chain links TRBV7-3 to TRBJ2-3; no clear D. The CDR3 sequence is 14 residues long. Germline CDR1 is SGHTA and CDR2 is FQGTGA. Trimming took off 5 bases at V and 1 base at J, with 10 bases between the two ends. CDR3 nucleotide sequence: TGTGCCAGCAGCCCCCAAAGCGGCACAGATACGCAGTATTTT. Translating it yields CASSPQSGTDTQYF.

This clonotype came up a few times. This chain joins TRBV20-1 and TRBJ2-1; possibly TRBD1 for D (5 bases). CDR3 size: 14 residues. V was clipped by 2 bases and J by 0 bases, with 8 bases between them. CDR1 and CDR2 (germline): DFQATT, SNEGSKA (reference sequence). The CDR3 reads CSARQGSSYNEQFF. CDR3 sequence (DNA): TGCAGTGCTAGACAGGGAAGCTCCTACAATGAGCAGTTCTTC.

This clonotype occurred many times. The chain links TRBV7-3 to TRBJ2-1, with 8 bases aligning to TRBD1. J was trimmed by 0 bases and V by 5 bases; bases with no gene match: 9. The CDR3 is 17 residues long. The germline CDR1 and CDR2 sequences are SGHTA and FQGTGA. The CDR3 sequence is CASSLNPGTGSYNEQFF. In nucleotides, the CDR3 is TGTGCCAGCAGCCTCAACCCCGGGACAGGCTCCTACAATGAGCAGTTCTTC.

This clonotype was recorded at least ten times. The rearrangement uses TRBV2 and TRBJ1-4; D is ambiguous. The CDR3 has 18 amino acids. V lost 6 bases and J 2 bases, leaving 22 bases between the germline ends. Germline V gene lookup returns CDR1 SNHLY and CDR2 FYNNEI. The CDR3 here is CASRGGAMGLATNEKLFF. For the CDR3, the DNA is TGTGCCAGCAGGGGAGGAGCGATGGGCTTAGCGACTAATGAAAAACTGTTTTTT.

In its sample, this clonotype was seen many times. CDR3 residues: CASSLAETRSTFGVEETQYF. CDR3 DNA: TGTGCCAGCAGTTTAGCGGAGACACGATCCACCTTTGGCGTTGAAGAGACCCAGTACTTC. V usage is TRBV12-3 or TRBV12-4 and J usage is TRBJ2-1; no clear D. TRBJ2-5 explains the end of the DNA better; the J call may be wrong. The CDR3 runs 20 residues.

This clonotype came up many times. The gene calls are TRBV5-1 and TRBJ2-1; 9 bases match TRBD2. The V and J ends lost 0 bases and 2 bases, in that order; junction bases with no gene match: 3. Looked up from germline, CDR1 is SGHRS and CDR2 is YFSETQ. This CDR3 has 16 residues. The CDR3 DNA sequence: TGCGCCAGCAGCTTGGGGGGCGGGAGGGCCTACAATGAGCAGTTCTTC. Translation gives CASSLGGGRAYNEQFF.

This clonotype has just a few counts. This chain uses TRBV29-1 with TRBJ2-5; 12 bases fit TRBD2. The CDR3 extends over 18 amino acids. Germline values: CDR1 SQVTM, CDR2 ANQGSEA. V shed 1 base and J 5 bases; nucleotides not matched to a gene: 14. The CDR3: CSVEGGASGGGGLETQYF. The CDR3 DNA is TGCAGCGTTGAAGGTGGGGCTAGCGGGGGGGGGGGTCTGGAGACCCAGTACTTC.

The sample holds many counts of this clonotype. The chain recombines TRBV28 with TRBJ2-5; possibly TRBD2 for D (7 bases). Per the germline V gene, CDR1 is MDHEN and CDR2 is SYDVKM. There are 15 residues in the CDR3. Trimming removed 8 bases from V and 0 bases from J, with 16 bases in between. This CDR3 is CASSLGGADQETQYF. CDR3 nucleotide sequence: TGTGCCAGCTCTCTGGGGGGGGCGGACCAAGAGACCCAGTACTTC.

The table lists this clonotype with many counts. V is TRBV7-9 and J is TRBJ2-2; possible D gene TRBD2, 5 bases. Trimming cost V 7 bases and J 7 bases, with 19 bases left between them. CDR1 is SEHNR and CDR2 is FQNEAQ in the germline V gene (reference sequence). The CDR3 spans 15 residues. The CDR3 is CASTGVRERVGELFF. The CDR3 coding sequence is TGTGCCAGCACCGGCGTGAGGGAGCGAGTCGGGGAGCTGTTTTTT. The entire variable domain, with the rest obtained from reference TRBV7-9 and TRBJ2-2, is as follows: DTGVSQNPRHKITKRGQNVTFRCDPISEHNRLYWYRQTLGQGPEFLTYFQNEAQLEKSRLLSDRFSAERPKGSFSTLEIQRTEQGDSAMYLCASTGVRERVGELFFGEGSRLTVL.

This clonotype showed up just a few times. This sequence joins TRBV28 and TRBJ2-7; D unclear. The CDR3 covers 13 residues. The ends were cut back, 5 bases at V and 3 bases at J, with 11 bases in the middle. Germline assignment: CDR1 MDHEN and CDR2 SYDVKM. DNA for the CDR3: TGTGCCAGCAGTCCTGGATCACTCTACGAGCAGTACTTC. This codes for CASSPGSLYEQYF.

This clonotype has a handful of counts. At one boundary the junction diverges from the germline segment, which might be a read error. The rearrangement joins TRBV5-1 to TRBJ2-7, with D perhaps TRBD1 (6 bases). CDR3 length: 13 residues. Germline V gene data show CDR1 as SGHRS and CDR2 as YFSETQ. In nucleotides, the CDR3 is TGTGCCAGCAGCGGCGGACAGTCCTACGAGCAGTACTTC. Amino acids: CASSGGQSYEQYF.

The table lists this clonotype with many counts. The chain couples TRBV20-1 to TRBJ2-7; D is unclear. Trimming shortened V by 0 bases and J by 6 bases, and 18 bases separated the two germline ends. This CDR3 has 15 residues. Germline CDR1 is DFQATT and CDR2 is SNEGSKA (reference sequence). The CDR3, as DNA: TGCAGTGCTAGAGATCAACAGTTTCTTAAACCCGAGCAGTACTTC. This gives the protein CSARDQQFLKPEQYF.

This clonotype has at least ten counts. The chain uses TRBV5-1 and TRBJ1-2, with a tentative D call TRBD1 (6 bases). This CDR3 is 14 amino acids long. Looked up from germline, CDR1 is SGHRS and CDR2 is YFSETQ. Trimming pared 0 bases from V and 8 bases from J, leaving 14 bases between. The CDR3 DNA follows: TGCGCCAGCAGCTTGGCCGGGGACACCAGGGGCTACACCTTC. Translating gives CASSLAGDTRGYTF. The entire variable domain, with the rest obtained from reference TRBV5-1 and TRBJ1-2, is as follows: KAGVTQTPRYLIKTRGQQVTLSCSPISGHRSVSWYQQTPGQGLQFLFEYFSETQRNKGNFPGRFSGRQFSNSRSEMNVSTLELGDSALYLCASSLAGDTRGYTFGSGTRLTVV.

This clonotype was counted between two and nine times. V is TRBV20-1 and J is TRBJ2-1; a weak D match, TRBD2 (5 bases). Per the germline V gene, CDR1 is DFQATT and CDR2 is SNEGSKA (reference sequence). The CDR3 contains 12 residues. The V end lost 3 bases, the J end lost 5 bases, and 8 bases lay between the germline ends. This CDR3 is CSASLRDNEQFF. CDR3 coding DNA: TGCAGTGCTAGCTTGCGGGACAATGAGCAGTTCTTC.

This clonotype was recorded at least ten times. The rearrangement joins TRBV20-1 to TRBJ2-2, with 12 positions matching TRBD2. Germline V gene lookup returns CDR1 DFQATT and CDR2 SNEGSKA (reference sequence). This CDR3 comprises 14 residues. The J segment lost 6 bases and the V segment lost 5 bases, leaving 4 bases of the junction unmatched. Here the CDR3 reads CSASSGRAPGELFF. The CDR3 nucleotides are TGCAGTGCTTCTAGCGGGAGGGCCCCCGGGGAGCTGTTTTTT.

This clonotype has ten or more counts. The V gene is TRBV20-1, the J gene TRBJ2-5; maybe TRBD1 (6 bases). Germline V gene data show CDR1 as DFQATT and CDR2 as SNEGSKA (reference sequence). The CDR3 is 11 residues long. The germline V and J ends were trimmed by 7 bases and 1 base, with 7 bases remaining between them. CDR3 amino acids: CSGQAQETQYF. Written as DNA, the CDR3 is TGCAGTGGACAGGCCCAAGAGACCCAGTACTTC.

In this sample, this clonotype turned up a few times. V and J are TRBV11-1 and TRBJ1-1; D remains unclear. The V gene's germline CDR1 is SGHAT and CDR2 FQDESV (reference sequence). The length of the CDR3 is 13 residues. V gave up 7 bases and J gave up 3 bases, with 12 bases separating them. CDR3 nucleotide sequence: TGTGCCAGCACCCCGGGGAGGGACACTGAAGCTTTCTTT. Translated: CASTPGRDTEAFF.